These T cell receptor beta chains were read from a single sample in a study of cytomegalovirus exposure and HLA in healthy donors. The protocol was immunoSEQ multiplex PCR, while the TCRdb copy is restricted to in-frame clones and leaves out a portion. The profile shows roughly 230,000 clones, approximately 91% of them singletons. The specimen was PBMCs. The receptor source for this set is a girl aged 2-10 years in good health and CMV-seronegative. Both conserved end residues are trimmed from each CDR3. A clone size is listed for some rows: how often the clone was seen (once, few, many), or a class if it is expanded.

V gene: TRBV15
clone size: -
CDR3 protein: ATSRTTDRFYEQY

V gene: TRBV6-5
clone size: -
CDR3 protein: ASTIGVNNEQF

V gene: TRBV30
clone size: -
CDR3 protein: AWSQPGAGSTGELF

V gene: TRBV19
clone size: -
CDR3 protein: ASSIDRTGGYT

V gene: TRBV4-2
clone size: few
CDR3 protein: ASSQGLAGSYEQY

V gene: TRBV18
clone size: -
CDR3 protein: ASSHPHRVQAF

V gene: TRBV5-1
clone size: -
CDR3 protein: ASSRPGNEQF

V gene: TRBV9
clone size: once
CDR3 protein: ASSVRALEIYNEQF

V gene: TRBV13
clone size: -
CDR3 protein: ASSGGQSSGANVLT

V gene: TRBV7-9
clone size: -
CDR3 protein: ASSLEGGSSYEQY

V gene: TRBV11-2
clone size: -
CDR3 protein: ASSLSLNRDTDTQY

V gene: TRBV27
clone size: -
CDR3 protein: ASSFLGGTYNEQF

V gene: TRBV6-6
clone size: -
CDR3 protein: ASSLDTAYEQY

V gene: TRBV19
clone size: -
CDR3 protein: ASSAQGSNYGYT

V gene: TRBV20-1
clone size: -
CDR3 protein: SASPADTQY

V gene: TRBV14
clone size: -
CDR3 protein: ASSHLGGEQF

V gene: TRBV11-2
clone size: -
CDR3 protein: ASSLEAGGHSYEQY

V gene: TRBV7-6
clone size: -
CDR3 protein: ASSLQGATNEKLF

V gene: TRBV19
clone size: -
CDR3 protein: ASSILVTGTDTQY

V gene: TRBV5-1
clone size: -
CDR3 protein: ASSGSSYEQY

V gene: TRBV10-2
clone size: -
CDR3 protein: ASSLGLTNEKLF

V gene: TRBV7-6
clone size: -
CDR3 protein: ASSLGAQGYEQY

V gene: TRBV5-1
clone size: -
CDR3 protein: ASSLGTGGEKLF

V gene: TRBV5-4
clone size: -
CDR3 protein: ASKQQGSSSNYGYT

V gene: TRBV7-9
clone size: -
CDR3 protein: SSSPSGLAGSYEQY

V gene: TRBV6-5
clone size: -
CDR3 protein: ASSPDRAAYEQY

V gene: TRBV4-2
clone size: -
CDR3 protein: ASSPGGAYEQY

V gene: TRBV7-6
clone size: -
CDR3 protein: ASSSNAEGARAF

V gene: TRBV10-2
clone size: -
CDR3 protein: ASSVQAGGYNEQF

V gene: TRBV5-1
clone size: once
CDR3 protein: ASSYRDRVSNEQF

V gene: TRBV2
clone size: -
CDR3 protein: ASQLTSGGLSSYNEQF

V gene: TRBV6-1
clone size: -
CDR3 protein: ASSEAFSVTDTQY

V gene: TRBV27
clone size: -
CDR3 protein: ASNPGTSSYNEQF

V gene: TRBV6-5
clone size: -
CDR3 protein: ASRDRSFYGYT

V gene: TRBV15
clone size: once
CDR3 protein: ATSRGAGAGAPDTQY

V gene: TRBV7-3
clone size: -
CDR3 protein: ASSPGLAGGNGKNIQY

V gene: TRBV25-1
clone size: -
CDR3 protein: ASTPGYEQY

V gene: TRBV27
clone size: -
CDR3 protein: ASSHQIRQGIHGELF

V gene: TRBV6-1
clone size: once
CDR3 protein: ASSEAGTLVAF

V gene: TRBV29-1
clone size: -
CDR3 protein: SVEATARHGYT

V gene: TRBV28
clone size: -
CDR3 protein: ASRPGTHNQPQH

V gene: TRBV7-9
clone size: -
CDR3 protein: ASSPTGRGDTEAF

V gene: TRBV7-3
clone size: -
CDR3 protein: ASSLGEHGRLNTEAF

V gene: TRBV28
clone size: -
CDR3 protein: ASSLKASGGEQF

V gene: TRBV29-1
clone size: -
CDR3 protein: SVVTEAVAF

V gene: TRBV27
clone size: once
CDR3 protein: ASPTGWQETQY

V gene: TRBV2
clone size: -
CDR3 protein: ASAQGASYGYT

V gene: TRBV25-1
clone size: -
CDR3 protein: ASSSLGRTDNEQF

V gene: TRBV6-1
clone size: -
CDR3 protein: ASSALTGLGASYEQY

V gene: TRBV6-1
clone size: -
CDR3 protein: ASSTGGEYNSPLH

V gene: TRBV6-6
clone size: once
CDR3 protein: ASSYSNFGASYGYT

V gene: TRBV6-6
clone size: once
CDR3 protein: ASSYSRGRIETQY

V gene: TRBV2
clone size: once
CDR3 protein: ASSYRVHGELF

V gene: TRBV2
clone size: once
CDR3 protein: ASRIGLAGFAEQF

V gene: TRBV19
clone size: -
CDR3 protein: ATHRVASNQPQH

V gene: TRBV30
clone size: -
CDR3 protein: AWSAQGLYGYT

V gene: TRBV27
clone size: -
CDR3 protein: ASSLSMNTEAF

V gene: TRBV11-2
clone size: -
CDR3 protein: ASSLAAERETQY